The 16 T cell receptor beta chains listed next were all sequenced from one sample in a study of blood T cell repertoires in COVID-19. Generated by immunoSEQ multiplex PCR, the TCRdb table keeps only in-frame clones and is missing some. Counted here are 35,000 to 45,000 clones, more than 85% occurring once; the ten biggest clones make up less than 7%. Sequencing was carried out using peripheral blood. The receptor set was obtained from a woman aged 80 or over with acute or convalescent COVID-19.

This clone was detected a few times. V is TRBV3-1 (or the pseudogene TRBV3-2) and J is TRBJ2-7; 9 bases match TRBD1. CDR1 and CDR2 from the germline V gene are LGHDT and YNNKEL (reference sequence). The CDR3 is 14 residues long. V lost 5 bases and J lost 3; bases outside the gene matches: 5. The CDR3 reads CASSKGQGIYEQYF. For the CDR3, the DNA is TGTGCCAGCAGCAAGGGACAGGGTATCTACGAGCAGTACTTC.

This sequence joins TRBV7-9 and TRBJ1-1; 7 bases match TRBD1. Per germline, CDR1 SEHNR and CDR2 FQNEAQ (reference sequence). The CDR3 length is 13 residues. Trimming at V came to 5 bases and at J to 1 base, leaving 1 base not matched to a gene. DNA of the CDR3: TGTGCCAGCAGCCGACAGGGGAACACTGAAGCTTTCTTT. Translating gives CASSRQGNTEAFF.

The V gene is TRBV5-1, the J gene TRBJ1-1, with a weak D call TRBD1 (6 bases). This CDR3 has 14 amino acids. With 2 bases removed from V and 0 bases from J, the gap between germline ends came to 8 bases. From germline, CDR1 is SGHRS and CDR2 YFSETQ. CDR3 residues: CASSLGGVNTEAFF. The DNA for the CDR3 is TGCGCCAGCAGCTTAGGGGGGGTGAACACTGAAGCTTTCTTT.

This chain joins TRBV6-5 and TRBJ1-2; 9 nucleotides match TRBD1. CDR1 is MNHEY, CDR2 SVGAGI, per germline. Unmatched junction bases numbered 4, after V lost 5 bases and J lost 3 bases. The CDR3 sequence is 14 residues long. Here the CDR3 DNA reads TGTGCCAGCAGTCCGGGACAGGGCCACTATGGCTACACCTTC. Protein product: CASSPGQGHYGYTF.

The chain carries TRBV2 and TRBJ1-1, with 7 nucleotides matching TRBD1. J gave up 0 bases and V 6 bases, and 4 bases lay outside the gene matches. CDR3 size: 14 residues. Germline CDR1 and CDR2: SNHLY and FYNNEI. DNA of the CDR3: TGTGCCAGCAGGAGTCAGGGGGTGAACACTGAAGCTTTCTTT. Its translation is CASRSQGVNTEAFF.

CDR3 sequence reads: CASSAGTGVLYSGNTIYF. CDR3 coding DNA: TGTGCCAGCTCAGCCGGGACAGGAGTTCTATACTCTGGAAACACCATATATTTT. The chain is built from TRBV18 and TRBJ1-3; TRBD1 agrees at 8 bases. This CDR3 region has 18 residues. Germline assignment: CDR1 KGHSH and CDR2 LQKENI. V was clipped by 5 bases and J by 0 bases; unmatched bases: 12.

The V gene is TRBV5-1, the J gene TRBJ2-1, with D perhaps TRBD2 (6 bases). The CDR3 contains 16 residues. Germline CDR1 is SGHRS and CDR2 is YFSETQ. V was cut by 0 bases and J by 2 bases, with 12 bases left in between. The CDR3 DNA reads TGCGCCAGCAGCTTGGCCGGACTACCTACCTACAATGAGCAGTTCTTC. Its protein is CASSLAGLPTYNEQFF.

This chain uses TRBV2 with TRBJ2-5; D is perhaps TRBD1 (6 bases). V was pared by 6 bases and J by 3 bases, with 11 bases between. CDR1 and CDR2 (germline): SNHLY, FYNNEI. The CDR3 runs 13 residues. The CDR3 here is CASSHREKETQYF. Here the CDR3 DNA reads TGTGCCAGCAGCCACAGGGAAAAAGAGACCCAGTACTTC.

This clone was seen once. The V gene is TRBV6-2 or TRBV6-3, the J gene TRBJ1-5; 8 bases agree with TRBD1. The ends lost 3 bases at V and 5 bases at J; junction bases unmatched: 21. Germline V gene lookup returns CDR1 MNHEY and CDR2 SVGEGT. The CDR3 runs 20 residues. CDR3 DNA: TGTGCCAGCAGTTATCTTCCCGGACAGGGTGTCGGAGGTAAATATCAGCCCCAGCATTTT. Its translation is CASSYLPGQGVGGKYQPQHF.

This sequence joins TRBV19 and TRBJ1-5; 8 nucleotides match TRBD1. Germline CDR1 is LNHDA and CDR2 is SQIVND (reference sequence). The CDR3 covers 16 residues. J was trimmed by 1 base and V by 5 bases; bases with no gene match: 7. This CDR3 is CASSLRTGTSNQPQHF. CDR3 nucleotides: TGTGCCAGTAGTCTCCGGACAGGGACAAGCAATCAGCCCCAGCATTTT.

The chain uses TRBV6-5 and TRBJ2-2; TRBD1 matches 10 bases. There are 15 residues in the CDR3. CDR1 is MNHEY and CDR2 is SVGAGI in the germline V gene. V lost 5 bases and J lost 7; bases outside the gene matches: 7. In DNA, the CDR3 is TGTGCCAGCAGTACGACAGGGGGCGAATACGGGGAGCTGTTTTTT. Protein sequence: CASSTTGGEYGELFF.

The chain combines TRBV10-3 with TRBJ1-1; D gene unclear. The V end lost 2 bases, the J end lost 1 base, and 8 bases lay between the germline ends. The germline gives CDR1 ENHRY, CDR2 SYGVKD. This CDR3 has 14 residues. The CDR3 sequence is CAISEPQENTEAFF. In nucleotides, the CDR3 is TGTGCCATCAGTGAGCCCCAGGAGAACACTGAAGCTTTCTTT.

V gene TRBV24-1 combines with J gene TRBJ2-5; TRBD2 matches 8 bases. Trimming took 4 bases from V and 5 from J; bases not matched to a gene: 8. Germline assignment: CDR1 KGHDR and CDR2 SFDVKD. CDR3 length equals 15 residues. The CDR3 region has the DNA TGTGCCACCAGTGACCCCGCGGGGGGCGGTGAGACCCAGTACTTC. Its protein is CATSDPAGGGETQYF.

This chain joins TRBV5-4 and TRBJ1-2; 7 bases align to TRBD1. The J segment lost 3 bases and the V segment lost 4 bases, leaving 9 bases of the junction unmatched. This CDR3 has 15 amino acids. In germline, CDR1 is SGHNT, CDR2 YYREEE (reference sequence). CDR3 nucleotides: TGTGCCAGCAGCACACAGACAGGGAGAGACTATGGCTACACCTTC. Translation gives CASSTQTGRDYGYTF.

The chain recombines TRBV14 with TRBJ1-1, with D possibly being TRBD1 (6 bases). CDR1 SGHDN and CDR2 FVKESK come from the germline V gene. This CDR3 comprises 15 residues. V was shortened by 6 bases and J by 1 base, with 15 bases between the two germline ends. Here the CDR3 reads CASRPGDTPNTEAFF. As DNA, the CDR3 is TGTGCCAGCAGGCCCGGGGACACTCCGAACACTGAAGCTTTCTTT.

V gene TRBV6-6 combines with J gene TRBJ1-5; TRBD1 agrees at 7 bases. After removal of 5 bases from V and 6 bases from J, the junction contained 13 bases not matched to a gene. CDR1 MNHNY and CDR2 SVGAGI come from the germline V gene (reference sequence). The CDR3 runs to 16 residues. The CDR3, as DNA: TGTGCCAGCAGTCCAAGCATGACAGGGCATGCTCAGCCCCAGCATTTT. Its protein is CASSPSMTGHAQPQHF.